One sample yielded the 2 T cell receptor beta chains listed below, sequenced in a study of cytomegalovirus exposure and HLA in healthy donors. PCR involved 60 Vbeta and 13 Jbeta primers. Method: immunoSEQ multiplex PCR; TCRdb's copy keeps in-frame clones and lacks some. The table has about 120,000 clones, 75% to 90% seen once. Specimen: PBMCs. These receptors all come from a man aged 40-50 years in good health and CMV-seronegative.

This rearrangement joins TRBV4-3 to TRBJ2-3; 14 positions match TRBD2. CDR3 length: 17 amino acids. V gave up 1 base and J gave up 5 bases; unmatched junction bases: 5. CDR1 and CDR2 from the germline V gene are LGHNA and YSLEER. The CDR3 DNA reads TGCGCCAGCAGCCAAGCGGGGACTAGCGGGAGTGGAGATACGCAGTATTTT. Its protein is CASSQAGTSGSGDTQYF.

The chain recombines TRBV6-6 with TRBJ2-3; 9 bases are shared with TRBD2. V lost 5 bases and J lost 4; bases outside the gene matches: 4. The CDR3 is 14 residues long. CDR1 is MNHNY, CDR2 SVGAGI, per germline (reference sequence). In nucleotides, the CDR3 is TGTGCCAGCAGTGTAGGCGGGAGGGCAGATACGCAGTATTTT. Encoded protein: CASSVGGRADTQYF.